Below, 15 T cell receptor beta chains from the same sample are listed, as sequenced in a study of identifying expanded T cells in peripheral blood. The assay was immunoSEQ multiplex PCR, and TCRdb's table has in-frame clones only and misses some. Of fewer than 85,000 clones in the sample, 89% were seen once. The sample comprised blood. Source of these receptors: a person aged 18 to 69 in good health.

V gene TRBV27 combines with J gene TRBJ1-2; D is ambiguous. Germline loops: CDR1 MNHEY, CDR2 SMNVEV (reference sequence). Trimming left V 2 bases short and J 4 bases short, with 8 bases between. The CDR3 totals 13 residues. The CDR3 DNA reads TGTGCCAGCAGTTTAGGAATAGGCTATGGCTACACCTTC. This codes for CASSLGIGYGYTF.

The chain recombines TRBV30 with TRBJ2-2; TRBD2 agrees at 9 bases. The ends lost 3 bases at V and 4 bases at J; junction bases unmatched: 6. Germline CDR1 and CDR2: GTSNPN and SVGIG (reference sequence). The CDR3 is made up of 15 amino acids. CDR3 nucleotide sequence: TGTGCCTGGAGCCACCCTAGCGGGGTCACCGGGGAGCTGTTTTTT. It is translated as CAWSHPSGVTGELFF.

This chain uses TRBV21-1 with TRBJ2-4; the table names TRBD2, a call not compared with the DNA. TRBV21-1 is shown as a pseudogene. CDR3 length: 17 amino acids. The DNA of the CDR3 is TGTGCCAGCAGCAAAGAGTTAGCGGGAGGAGCCAAAAACATTCAGTACTTC. Residues: CASSKELAGGAKNIQYF.

This clone has a single count. This chain joins TRBV4-3 and TRBJ2-3, with TRBD2 matching over 11 bases. The V segment lost 4 bases and the J segment 1 base; nucleotides outside the gene matches: 4. Germline V lookup: CDR1 LGHNA, CDR2 YSLEER. CDR3 length: 16 residues. CDR3 DNA: TGCGCCAGCAGCCCCGGACTAGCGGGTGGCACAGATACGCAGTATTTT. This codes for CASSPGLAGGTDTQYF.

The chain couples TRBV29-1 to TRBJ1-1; TRBD1 is a possible D gene (6 bases). This CDR3 contains 12 residues. The V end was cut by 7 bases, the J end by 1 base, with 10 bases between. The germline V gene encodes CDR1 SQVTM and CDR2 ANQGSEA. CDR3 amino acids: CSAGDGNTEAFF. In nucleotides, the CDR3 is TGCAGCGCAGGGGACGGGAACACTGAAGCTTTCTTT.

The chain couples TRBV10-2 to TRBJ1-2; D gene ambiguous. V lost 6 bases and J lost 5, with 13 bases in between. Germline CDR1 and CDR2: WSHSY and SAAADI. The CDR3 spans 13 residues. The CDR3 DNA reads as TGCGCCAGCAGGCTCGGGGTGAGGTATGGCTACACCTTC. Its translation is CASRLGVRYGYTF.

The genes are TRBV10-3 and TRBJ1-1; TRBD1 agrees at 7 bases. V lost 6 bases and J lost 3; bases outside the gene matches: 4. This CDR3 contains 13 residues. The germline gives CDR1 ENHRY, CDR2 SYGVKD. CDR3 amino acids: CAISPTGDTEAFF. The CDR3 DNA follows: TGTGCCATCAGCCCAACAGGGGACACTGAAGCTTTCTTT.

This clone was observed a single time. The V and J genes are TRBV9 and TRBJ2-3, with D hard to call. The CDR3 is 13 amino acids. From germline, CDR1 is SGDLS and CDR2 YYNGEE. Trimming took off 3 bases at V and 3 bases at J, with 8 bases between the two ends. CDR3 sequence reads: CASSAYGTDTQYF. The CDR3 region has the DNA TGTGCCAGCAGCGCTTATGGGACAGATACGCAGTATTTT.

J is TRBJ1-4 and V is TRBV10-3; D gene ambiguous. This CDR3 has 15 amino acids. Germline CDR1 is ENHRY and CDR2 is SYGVKD. Between the trimmed V and J ends, which lost 2 bases and 3 bases, there was a span of 10 bases. The CDR3 region has the DNA TGTGCCATCAGTGAGAGGTTAGGAGCTAATGAAAAACTGTTTTTT. It is translated as CAISERLGANEKLFF.

The chain uses TRBV29-1 and TRBJ2-7; a possible D gene is TRBD2 (6 bases). This CDR3 spans 11 amino acids. Per germline, CDR1 SQVTM and CDR2 ANQGSEA. The V end lost 4 bases, the J end lost 3 bases, and 7 bases lay between the germline ends. CDR3 bases: TGCAGCGTTGTCGGGGGCTACGAGCAGTACTTC. This sequence encodes CSVVGGYEQYF.

V is TRBV7-2 and J is TRBJ2-7, with TRBD1 as a possible D gene (5 bases). Germline values: CDR1 SGHTA, CDR2 FQGNSA. This CDR3 is 13 amino acids long. Deletions cut 3 bases from V and 5 bases from J, with 11 bases between. CDR3 in DNA: TGTGCCAGCAGCTTTGCAGGGTGGGACGAGCAGTACTTC. It translates to CASSFAGWDEQYF.

This chain links TRBV19 with TRBJ2-3; D is uncertain. The CDR3 runs 14 residues. The germline V gene has CDR1 LNHDA and CDR2 SQIVND (reference sequence). The V and J ends lost 4 bases and 0 bases respectively, with 8 bases between them. The CDR3 DNA is TGTGCCAGTAGTAAGCTAGGCAGCACAGATACGCAGTATTTT. Residues: CASSKLGSTDTQYF.

The V gene is TRBV25-1, the J gene TRBJ2-2, with 13 bases identical to TRBD2. The CDR3 has 17 amino acids. Trimming took 3 bases from V and 4 from J; bases not matched to a gene: 5. Germline assignment: CDR1 MGHDK and CDR2 SYGVNS. The CDR3 nucleotides are TGTGCCAGCAGTGACCCTACTAGCGGGGGGGCCACCGGGGAGCTGTTTTTT. Amino acids: CASSDPTSGGATGELFF. The complete variable domain, with remaining parts taken from reference TRBV25-1 and TRBJ2-2, reads EADIYQTPRYLVIGTGKKITLECSQTMGHDKMYWYQQDPGMELHLIHYSYGVNSTEKGDLSSESTVSRIRTEHFPLTLESARPSHTSQYLCASSDPTSGGATGELFFGEGSRLTVL.

This chain joins TRBV5-1 and TRBJ2-1, with 9 bases that match TRBD2. The CDR3 extends over 14 amino acids. The V gene's germline CDR1 is SGHRS and CDR2 YFSETQ. Unmatched junction bases numbered 7, after V lost 4 bases and J lost 8 bases. CDR3 DNA: TGCGCCAGCAGCATTAAGACTAGCGGCGATGAGCAGTTCTTC. Residues: CASSIKTSGDEQFF.

The V and J genes are TRBV4-1 and TRBJ2-1; 9 bases line up with TRBD2. The CDR3 length is 17 residues. Germline V lookup: CDR1 MGHRA, CDR2 YSYEKL. V dropped 4 bases and J dropped 3; count of bases not matched to a gene: 10. DNA of the CDR3: TGCGCCAGCAGCCCAAGTACCCTAGCGGGACTCTACAATGAGCAGTTCTTC. It specifies CASSPSTLAGLYNEQFF.